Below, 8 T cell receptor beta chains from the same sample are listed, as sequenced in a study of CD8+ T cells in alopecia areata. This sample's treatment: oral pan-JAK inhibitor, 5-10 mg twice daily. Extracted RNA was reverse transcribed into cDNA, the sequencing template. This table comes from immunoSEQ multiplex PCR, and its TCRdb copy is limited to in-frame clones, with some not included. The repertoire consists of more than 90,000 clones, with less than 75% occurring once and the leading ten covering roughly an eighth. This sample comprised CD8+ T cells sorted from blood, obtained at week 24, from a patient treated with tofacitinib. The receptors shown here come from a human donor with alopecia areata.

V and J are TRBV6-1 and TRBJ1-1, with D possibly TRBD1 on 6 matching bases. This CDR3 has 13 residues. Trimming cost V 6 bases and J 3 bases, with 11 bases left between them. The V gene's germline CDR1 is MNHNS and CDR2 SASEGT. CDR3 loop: CASRFRGHTEAFF. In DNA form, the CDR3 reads TGTGCCAGCAGGTTCAGGGGCCACACTGAAGCTTTCTTT.

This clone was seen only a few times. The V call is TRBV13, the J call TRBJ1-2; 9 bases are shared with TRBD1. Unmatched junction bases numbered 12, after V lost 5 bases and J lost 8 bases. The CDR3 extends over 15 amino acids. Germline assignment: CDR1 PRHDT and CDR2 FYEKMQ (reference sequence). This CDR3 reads CASSTGTGTIDGYTF. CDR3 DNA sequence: TGTGCCAGCAGCACTGGGACAGGGACGATTGACGGCTACACCTTC. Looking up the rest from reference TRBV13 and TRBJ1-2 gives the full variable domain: AAGVIQSPRHLIKEKRETATLKCYPIPRHDTVYWYQQGPGQDPQFLISFYEKMQSDKGSIPDRFSAQQFSDYHSELNMSSLELGDSALYFCASSTGTGTIDGYTFGSGTRLTVV.

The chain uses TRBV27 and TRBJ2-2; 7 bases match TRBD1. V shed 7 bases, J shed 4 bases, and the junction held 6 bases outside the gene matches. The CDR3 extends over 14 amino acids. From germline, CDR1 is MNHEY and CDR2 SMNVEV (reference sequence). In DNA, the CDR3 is TGTGCCAGCACCCAGACAGGGAGCACCGGGGAGCTGTTTTTT. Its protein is CASTQTGSTGELFF.

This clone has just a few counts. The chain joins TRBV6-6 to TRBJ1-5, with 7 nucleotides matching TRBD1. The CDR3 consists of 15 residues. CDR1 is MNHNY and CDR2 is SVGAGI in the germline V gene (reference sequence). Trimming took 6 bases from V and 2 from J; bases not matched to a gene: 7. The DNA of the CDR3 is TGTGCCAGCAGACAAACAGGGGAAGGCAATCAGCCCCAGCATTTT. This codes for CASRQTGEGNQPQHF.

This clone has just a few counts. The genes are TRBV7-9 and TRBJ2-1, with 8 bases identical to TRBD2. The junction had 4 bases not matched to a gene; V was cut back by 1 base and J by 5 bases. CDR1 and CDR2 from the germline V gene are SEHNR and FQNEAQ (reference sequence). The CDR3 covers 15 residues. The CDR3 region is CASSLGRTSNNEQFF. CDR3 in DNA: TGTGCCAGCAGCTTAGGGCGGACTAGCAACAATGAGCAGTTCTTC.

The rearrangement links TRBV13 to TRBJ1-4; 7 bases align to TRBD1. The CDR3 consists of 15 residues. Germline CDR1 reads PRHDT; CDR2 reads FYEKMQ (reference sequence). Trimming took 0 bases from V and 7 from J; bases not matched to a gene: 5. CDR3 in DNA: TGTGCCAGCAGCTTAGGGGGCGCAGGGGGTGAAAAACTGTTTTTT. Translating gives CASSLGGAGGEKLFF.

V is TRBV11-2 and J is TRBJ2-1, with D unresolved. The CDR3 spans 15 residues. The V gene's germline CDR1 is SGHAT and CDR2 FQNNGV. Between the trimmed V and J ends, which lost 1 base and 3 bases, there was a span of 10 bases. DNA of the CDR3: TGTGCCAGCAGCTTAGCAGGACCCCTCTACAATGAGCAGTTCTTC. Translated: CASSLAGPLYNEQFF.

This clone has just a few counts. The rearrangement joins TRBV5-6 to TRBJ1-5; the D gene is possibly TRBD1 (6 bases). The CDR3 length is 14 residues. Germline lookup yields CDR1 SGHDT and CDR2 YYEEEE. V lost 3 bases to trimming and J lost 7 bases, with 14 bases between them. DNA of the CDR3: TGTGCCAGCAGCTCCTGGGGGGGCAGGCAGCCCCAGCATTTT. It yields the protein CASSSWGGRQPQHF.